These 25 T cell receptor beta chains were sequenced from one sample in a study of graft-versus-host responses after intestinal transplantation. These receptors' targets are unknown. Only in-frame clones appear in the TCRdb table, and some are missing; sequencing was by immunoSEQ multiplex PCR. The table lists 80,000 to 100,000 clones, 85% to 90% of them singletons. Material: unstimulated CD4+ T cells sorted from spleen or lymph node cells, obtained before intestinal transplant. The receptor set was obtained from a human donor who received an intestinal transplant.

The V gene is TRBV5-4, the J gene TRBJ2-7; 9 nucleotides line up with TRBD1. Germline V gene data show CDR1 as SGHNT and CDR2 as YYREEE (reference sequence). The CDR3 contains 13 residues. V shed 4 bases, J shed 6 bases, and the junction held 5 bases outside the gene matches. The DNA for the CDR3 is TGTGCCAGCAGCAGGGACAGGGACGGCGAGCAGTACTTC. It is translated as CASSRDRDGEQYF. Full variable domain (missing parts from reference TRBV5-4 and TRBJ2-7): ETGVTQSPTHLIKTRGQQVTLRCSSQSGHNTVSWYQQALGQGPQFIFQYYREEENGRGNFPPRFSGLQFPNYSSELNVNALELDDSALYLCASSRDRDGEQYFGPGTRLTVT.

The rearrangement joins TRBV19 to TRBJ2-4, with TRBD2 matching 15 bases. V lost 10 bases, J lost 1 base, and 11 bases stayed unmatched. In germline, CDR1 is LNHDA, CDR2 SQIVND (reference sequence). There are 18 residues in the CDR3. As DNA, the CDR3 is TGTGCCACCACCCCGGGACTAGCGGGAGGAAGCGCCAAAAACATTCAGTACTTC. Translating gives CATTPGLAGGSAKNIQYF.

The V call is TRBV5-1, the J call TRBJ1-2, with 10 bases that match TRBD1. There are 14 residues in the CDR3. CDR1 is SGHRS, CDR2 YFSETQ, per germline. Trimming at V came to 4 bases and at J to 5 bases, leaving 5 bases not matched to a gene. The CDR3 loop is CASSPGTGVYGYTF. DNA for the CDR3: TGCGCCAGCAGCCCCGGGACAGGGGTTTATGGCTACACCTTC. The full variable domain, completed using reference TRBV5-1 and TRBJ1-2, is KAGVTQTPRYLIKTRGQQVTLSCSPISGHRSVSWYQQTPGQGLQFLFEYFSETQRNKGNFPGRFSGRQFSNSRSEMNVSTLELGDSALYLCASSPGTGVYGYTFGSGTRLTVV.

This clone occurred once. The chain is built from TRBV7-6 and TRBJ1-4; TRBD1 matches 12 bases. V was pared by 6 bases and J by 6 bases, with 11 bases of the junction left unmatched. CDR3 size: 17 residues. The germline V gene encodes CDR1 SGHVS and CDR2 FNYEAQ. The CDR3 spells CASSSFLRDRGHEKLFF. Written as DNA, the CDR3 is TGTGCCAGCAGTTCATTCCTCCGGGACAGGGGGCATGAAAAACTGTTTTTT.

V is TRBV7-3 and J is TRBJ2-3; 11 bases map to TRBD2. The CDR3 covers 17 residues. Germline V gene sequence: CDR1 SGHTA, CDR2 FQGTGA. V dropped 5 bases and J dropped 0; count of bases not matched to a gene: 7. The CDR3 nucleotides are TGTGCCAGCAGCACCACGGGGACTAGCGGAAGCACAGATACGCAGTATTTT. Amino acid sequence: CASSTTGTSGSTDTQYF.

This sequence joins TRBV5-1 and TRBJ2-1; D is perhaps TRBD1 (5 bases). The CDR3 length is 14 residues. V lost 3 bases and J 4 bases, leaving 11 bases between the germline ends. CDR1 and CDR2 (germline): SGHRS, YFSETQ. CDR3 amino acids: CASSSSTGYNEQFF. CDR3 coding DNA: TGCGCCAGCAGCTCCTCCACAGGATACAATGAGCAGTTCTTC.

The V call is TRBV29-1, the J call TRBJ2-7; no clear D. Germline CDR1 and CDR2: SQVTM and ANQGSEA. This CDR3 is 14 amino acids long. The V end lost 0 bases, the J end lost 1 base, and 10 bases lay between the germline ends. The CDR3, as DNA: TGCAGCGTTGAAGAACAGCCAGGTTCCTACGAGCAGTACTTC. Amino acid sequence: CSVEEQPGSYEQYF.

This clone was seen a handful of times. The chain couples TRBV19 to TRBJ2-1; no clear D gene. This CDR3 has 17 amino acids. V lost 1 base and J 0 bases, leaving 13 bases between the germline ends. The germline V gene encodes CDR1 LNHDA and CDR2 SQIVND (reference sequence). The CDR3 sequence: CASSIGGAGSSYNEQFF. CDR3 nucleotides: TGTGCCAGTAGTATAGGCGGAGCCGGTAGCTCCTACAATGAGCAGTTCTTC. Combining the CDR3 with reference TRBV19 and TRBJ2-1 gives the whole variable domain DGGITQSPKYLFRKEGQNVTLSCEQNLNHDAMYWYRQDPGQGLRLIYYSQIVNDFQKGDIAEGYSVSREKKESFPLTVTSAQKNPTAFYLCASSIGGAGSSYNEQFFGPGTRLTVL.

This clone has a single count. V is TRBV28 and J is TRBJ2-1, with a tentative D call TRBD2 (5 bases). The CDR3 has 15 residues. Germline loops: CDR1 MDHEN, CDR2 SYDVKM. This CDR3 reads CAQQVGLAAYNEQFF. The CDR3 DNA is TGTGCTCAGCAGGTAGGCCTAGCAGCTTACAATGAGCAGTTCTTC.

This clone was recorded once. J is TRBJ1-1 and V is TRBV18; D possibly corresponds to TRBD1 (6 bases). Germline assignment: CDR1 KGHSH and CDR2 LQKENI. This CDR3 contains 14 residues. V was pared by 3 bases and J by 4 bases, with 12 bases between. As DNA, the CDR3 is TGTGCCAGCTCACCTAAACAGGGTGGCACTGAAGCTTTCTTT. Translated, it gives CASSPKQGGTEAFF. Together with reference TRBV18 and TRBJ1-1, the CDR3 gives the full variable domain: NAGVMQNPRHLVRRRGQEARLRCSPMKGHSHVYWYRQLPEEGLKFMVYLQKENIIDESGMPKERFSAEFPKEGPSILRIQQVVRGDSAAYFCASSPKQGGTEAFFGQGTRLTVV.

The V call is TRBV10-3, the J call TRBJ2-7, with D possibly being TRBD2 (5 bases). This CDR3 contains 15 residues. Germline values: CDR1 ENHRY, CDR2 SYGVKD. Trimming left V 4 bases short and J 5 bases short, with 18 bases between. This CDR3 reads CAISVVWGSVHEQYF. As DNA, the CDR3 is TGTGCCATCAGTGTGGTTTGGGGTAGCGTCCACGAGCAGTACTTC.

The chain couples TRBV6-6 to TRBJ2-3, with 10 bases lining up with TRBD2. The CDR3 is 15 residues long. CDR1 is MNHNY and CDR2 is SVGAGI in the germline V gene (reference sequence). The V and J ends lost 2 bases and 5 bases, in that order; junction bases with no gene match: 4. The CDR3 sequence: CASSYRAGGQDTQYF. The CDR3, as DNA: TGTGCCAGCAGTTACAGAGCGGGGGGGCAAGATACGCAGTATTTT.

This chain uses TRBV27 with TRBJ1-4; D unresolved. The CDR3 is 19 residues long. Germline V gene lookup returns CDR1 MNHEY and CDR2 SMNVEV (reference sequence). Trimming cost V 5 bases and J 1 base, with 23 bases left between them. In nucleotides, the CDR3 is TGTGCCAGCAGTCCGCCCGCAGCAGGACTGATGAGAACTAATGAAAAACTGTTTTTT. This codes for CASSPPAAGLMRTNEKLFF.

This sequence joins TRBV30 and TRBJ2-1, with unresolved D. V lost 3 bases and J lost 7, with 7 bases in between. This CDR3 has 11 residues. Looked up from germline, CDR1 is GTSNPN and CDR2 is SVGIG (reference sequence). The CDR3 region has the DNA TGTGCCTGGAGGGTAGCAAATGAGCAGTTCTTC. This encodes CAWRVANEQFF.

The genes are TRBV4-1 and TRBJ2-1; 7 bases align to TRBD1. Trimming took 4 bases from V and 6 from J; bases not matched to a gene: 12. The CDR3 runs to 16 residues. The germline V gene has CDR1 MGHRA and CDR2 YSYEKL. This CDR3 reads CASSLRGPAGGNEQFF. The CDR3 bases are TGCGCCAGCAGCCTTAGGGGCCCCGCAGGGGGCAATGAGCAGTTCTTC.

CDR3 in amino acids: CASSISNFGNQPQHF. The CDR3 bases are TGTGCCAGCAGTATATCCAACTTTGGCAATCAGCCCCAGCATTTT. The rearrangement uses TRBV28 and TRBJ1-5; D gene unclear. Germline V gene data show CDR1 as MDHEN and CDR2 as SYDVKM. V gave up 5 bases and J gave up 2 bases, with 13 bases separating them. This CDR3 spans 15 amino acids.

The chain joins TRBV5-1 to TRBJ2-1; D is possibly TRBD2 (6 bases). The CDR3 covers 16 residues. Per the germline V gene, CDR1 is SGHRS and CDR2 is YFSETQ. V was cut by 4 bases and J by 3 bases, with 17 bases left in between. CDR3 loop: CASSPLGGAGYNEQFF. The DNA for the CDR3 is TGCGCCAGCAGCCCTTTGGGGGGAGCTGGCTACAATGAGCAGTTCTTC.

The chain links TRBV29-1 to TRBJ1-1; D is possibly TRBD1 (6 bases). Germline V gives CDR1 SQVTM, CDR2 ANQGSEA. The CDR3 totals 12 residues. V was cut by 6 bases and J by 8 bases, with 16 bases left in between. The DNA for the CDR3 is TGCAGCGTGGGACAATCTGGTGTGGAAGCTTTCTTT. Translated: CSVGQSGVEAFF.

The V gene is TRBV7-2, the J gene TRBJ1-6, with a weak D call TRBD1 (5 bases). Trimming left V 6 bases short and J 7 bases short, with 16 bases between. The germline CDR1 and CDR2 sequences are SGHTA and FQGNSA. CDR3 length equals 15 residues. The CDR3 nucleotides are TGTGCCAGCAGTTTCACTCCGGGGGTAAATTCACCCCTCCACTTT. As protein: CASSFTPGVNSPLHF.

This chain connects TRBV7-8 to TRBJ2-7; maybe TRBD1 (5 bases). With 3 bases removed from V and 1 base from J, the gap between germline ends came to 16 bases. There are 16 residues in the CDR3. Germline lookup yields CDR1 SGHVS and CDR2 FQNEAQ. CDR3 nucleotide sequence: TGTGCCAGCAGCTTCGCTGACAAGGCAGGGTCCTACGAGCAGTACTTC. Translation gives CASSFADKAGSYEQYF.

A few counts support this clone. The V and J genes are TRBV15 and TRBJ2-7; the D gene is possibly TRBD1 (5 bases). CDR1 is LNHNV, CDR2 YYDKDF, per germline (reference sequence). V was cut by 7 bases and J by 0 bases, with 7 bases left in between. This CDR3 is built from 12 residues. CDR3 DNA: TGTGCCACCAAGGGGCGCTCCTACGAGCAGTACTTC. It yields the protein CATKGRSYEQYF.

The V gene is TRBV4-2, the J gene TRBJ2-5; 8 positions agree with TRBD2. This CDR3 spans 18 amino acids. Per germline, CDR1 LGHNA and CDR2 YNFKEQ. The V gene end was trimmed by 1 base and the J gene end by 2 bases; junction bases not matched to a gene: 12. CDR3 residues: CASSQGSGGRTTQETQYF. The CDR3, as DNA: TGTGCCAGCAGCCAAGGGTCCGGCGGGAGGACCACTCAAGAGACCCAGTACTTC.

V usage is TRBV11-2 and J usage is TRBJ2-5, with D maybe TRBD1 (7 bases). V was shortened by 4 bases and J by 5 bases, with 23 bases between the two germline ends. Germline V gives CDR1 SGHAT, CDR2 FQNNGV. The CDR3 has 17 amino acids. CDR3: CASSSGGMVGGRETQYF. The DNA of the CDR3 is TGTGCCAGCAGCTCAGGGGGGATGGTCGGAGGGCGGGAGACCCAGTACTTC.

The chain is built from TRBV6-5 and TRBJ1-5, with D possibly matching TRBD1 (5 bases). Trimming shortened V by 6 bases and J by 7 bases, and 16 bases separated the two germline ends. This CDR3 region has 14 residues. CDR1 is MNHEY and CDR2 is SVGAGI in the germline V gene. The CDR3 spells CASRSGGRGQPQHF. The CDR3 coding sequence is TGTGCCAGCAGGTCCGGGGGGAGGGGACAGCCCCAGCATTTT.

The chain couples TRBV19 to TRBJ2-1; D gene unclear. Trimming stripped 5 bases from V and 0 bases from J, with 8 bases between. Per the germline V gene, CDR1 is LNHDA and CDR2 is SQIVND (reference sequence). The CDR3 has 14 residues. In DNA, the CDR3 is TGTGCCAGTAGTTTCTCTTCCTCCTACAATGAGCAGTTCTTC. Translation gives CASSFSSSYNEQFF.